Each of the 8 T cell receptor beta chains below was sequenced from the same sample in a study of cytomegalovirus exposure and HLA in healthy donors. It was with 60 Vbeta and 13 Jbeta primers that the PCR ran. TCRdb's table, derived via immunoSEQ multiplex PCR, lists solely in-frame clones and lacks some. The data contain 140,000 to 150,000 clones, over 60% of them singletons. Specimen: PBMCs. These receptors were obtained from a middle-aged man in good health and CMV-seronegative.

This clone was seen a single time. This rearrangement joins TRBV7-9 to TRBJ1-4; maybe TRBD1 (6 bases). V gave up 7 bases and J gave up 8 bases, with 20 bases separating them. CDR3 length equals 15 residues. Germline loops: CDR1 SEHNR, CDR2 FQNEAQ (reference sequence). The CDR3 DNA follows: TGTGCCAGCACGCCTTCGTCAGGGGTTGGGGAAAAACTGTTTTTT. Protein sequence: CASTPSSGVGEKLFF. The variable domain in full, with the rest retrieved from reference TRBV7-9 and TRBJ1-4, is DTGVSQNPRHKITKRGQNVTFRCDPISEHNRLYWYRQTLGQGPEFLTYFQNEAQLEKSRLLSDRFSAERPKGSFSTLEIQRTEQGDSAMYLCASTPSSGVGEKLFFGSGTQLSVL.

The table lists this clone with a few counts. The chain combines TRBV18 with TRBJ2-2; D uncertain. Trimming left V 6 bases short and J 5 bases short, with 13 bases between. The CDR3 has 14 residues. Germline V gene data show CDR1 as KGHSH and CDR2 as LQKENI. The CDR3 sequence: CASSLQSRTGELFF. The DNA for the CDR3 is TGTGCCAGCTCCCTCCAATCTAGGACCGGGGAGCTGTTTTTT.

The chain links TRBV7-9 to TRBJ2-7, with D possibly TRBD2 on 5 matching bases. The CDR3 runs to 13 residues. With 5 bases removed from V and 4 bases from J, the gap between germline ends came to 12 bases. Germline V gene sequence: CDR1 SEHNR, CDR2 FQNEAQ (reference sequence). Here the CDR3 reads CASSLLTRYEQYF. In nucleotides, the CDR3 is TGTGCCAGCAGCCTGCTCACTAGATACGAGCAGTACTTC.

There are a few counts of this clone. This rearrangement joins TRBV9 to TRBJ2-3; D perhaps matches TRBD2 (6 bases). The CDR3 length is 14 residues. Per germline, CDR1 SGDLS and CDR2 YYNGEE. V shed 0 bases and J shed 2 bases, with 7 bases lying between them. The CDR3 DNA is TGTGCCAGCAGCGTAGGCGGGACCACAGATACGCAGTATTTT. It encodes CASSVGGTTDTQYF.

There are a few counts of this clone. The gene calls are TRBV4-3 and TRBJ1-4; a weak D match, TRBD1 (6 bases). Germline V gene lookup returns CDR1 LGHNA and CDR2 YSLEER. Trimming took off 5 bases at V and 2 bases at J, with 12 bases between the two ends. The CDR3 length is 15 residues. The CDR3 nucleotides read TGCGCCAGCAGCAAGGACAGTTCGACTAATGAAAAACTGTTTTTT. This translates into CASSKDSSTNEKLFF.

This chain's CDR3 is CASSQEDTAYEQYF. The CDR3 coding sequence is TGCGCCAGCAGCCAAGAAGACACTGCCTACGAGCAGTACTTC. V is TRBV4-1 and J is TRBJ2-7; no reliable D call. V lost 0 bases to trimming and J lost 2 bases, with 8 bases between them. This CDR3 spans 14 amino acids. Germline CDR1 MGHRA, CDR2 YSYEKL.

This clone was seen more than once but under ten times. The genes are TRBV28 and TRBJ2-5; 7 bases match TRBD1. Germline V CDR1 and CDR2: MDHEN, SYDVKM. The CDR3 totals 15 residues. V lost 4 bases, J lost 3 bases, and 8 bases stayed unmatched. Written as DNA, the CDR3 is TGTGCCAGCAGTTCTACCTCGGGACAGAAAGAGACCCAGTACTTC. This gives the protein CASSSTSGQKETQYF.

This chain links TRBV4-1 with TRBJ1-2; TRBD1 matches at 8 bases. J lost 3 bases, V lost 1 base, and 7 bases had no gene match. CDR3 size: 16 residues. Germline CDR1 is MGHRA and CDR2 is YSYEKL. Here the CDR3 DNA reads TGCGCCAGCAGCCAAGGGGTCAGGGGGCGCGACTATGGCTACACCTTC. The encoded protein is CASSQGVRGRDYGYTF.